This TCR beta chain appears in the sequencing data of a study of T cells in women clearing cervical HPV infection. Across the study: Case blood was drawn when the lesion was first found; control blood after infection became undetectable.

Profiled with immunoSEQ multiplex PCR; TCRdb holds only in-frame clones, not every one. Its listing shows 30,000 or so clones. In regard to this clone: The read ends 3 residues shy of where the CDR3 ends; the end is completed using the germline J gene.

The ends lost 2 bases at V and 5 bases at J; junction bases unmatched: 2. This CDR3 is built from 15 residues. CDR1 is MRHNA and CDR2 is SNTAGT in the germline V gene. This sequence was found in a woman aged 18-70 years with a cervical HPV16 infection that either progressed to CIN3+ or cleared (not recorded which). The chain employs TRBV6-4 and TRBJ2-1, with 11 bases aligning to TRBD2. Material: blood buffy coat. The CDR3 sequence: CASSDGLAGNNEQFF. The sequenced CDR3 bases are TGTGCCAGCAGTGACGGACTAGCGGGCAACAATGAG.